Sequencing of this TCR beta chain was carried out in a study of blood T cell repertoires in COVID-19. The method was immunoSEQ multiplex PCR; TCRdb's version includes in-frame clones alone and lacks a portion of them. This sample carries 360,000 or so clones, roughly 87% of them seen once, and the ten largest clones take under 3%. The CDR3 is 16 residues long. V shed 1 base and J 3 bases; nucleotides not matched to a gene: 3. Germline V gene lookup returns CDR1 MGHRA and CDR2 YSYEKL. The clonotype comes from a woman under 40 who had recovered from COVID-19. The chain recombines TRBV4-1 with TRBJ1-5, with 10 bases that match TRBD1. The sample consisted of PBMCs or T cells enriched from blood (not recorded which). CDR3 sequence: CASSQVGQGFNQPQHF. CDR3 sequence (DNA): TGCGCCAGCAGCCAAGTGGGACAGGGGTTCAATCAGCCCCAGCATTTT.